This section outlines one T cell receptor beta chain sequence together with its context. This sample was included in a study of shared clonotypes between healthy human individuals. Germline V gives CDR1 SEHNR, CDR2 FQNEAQ (reference sequence). The CDR3 contains 13 residues. Original handling: ImmunoSEQ output held junction-only sequences without quality scores, so filtering differed. Measured with immunoSEQ multiplex PCR; TCRdb has only the in-frame clones, and not every one. For V, J and clone size, that table is used; D and trimming come from the DNA. The sample holds more than 2,000,000 clones, over 85% seen once.

The clonotype comes from a man in his late teens or twenties in good health. The V gene is TRBV7-9, the J gene TRBJ2-5, with 7 bases that match TRBD1. The better agreement between TRBJ2-7 and the DNA end casts doubt on the J call. Sequencing was done on a sample of naive CD4+ T cells sorted from blood. Subset specified: CD45RA+ positively selected. This CDR3 reads CAITGEGAYEQYF. CDR3 nucleotide sequence: TGTGCCATCACAGGGGAAGGTGCCTACGAGCAGTACTTC.